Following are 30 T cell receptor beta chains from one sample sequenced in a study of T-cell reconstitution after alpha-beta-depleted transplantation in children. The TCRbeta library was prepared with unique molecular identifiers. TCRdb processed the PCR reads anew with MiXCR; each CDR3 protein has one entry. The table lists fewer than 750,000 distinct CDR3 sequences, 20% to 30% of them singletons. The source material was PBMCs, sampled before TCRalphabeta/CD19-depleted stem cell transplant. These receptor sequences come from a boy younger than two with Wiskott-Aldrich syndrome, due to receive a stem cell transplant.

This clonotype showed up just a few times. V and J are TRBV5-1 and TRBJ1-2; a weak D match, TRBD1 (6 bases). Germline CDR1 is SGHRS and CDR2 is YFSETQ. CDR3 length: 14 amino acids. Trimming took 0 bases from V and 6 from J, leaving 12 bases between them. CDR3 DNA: TGCGCCAGCAGCTTGGTCGGGGGCGCCGATGGCTACACCTTC. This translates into CASSLVGGADGYTF.

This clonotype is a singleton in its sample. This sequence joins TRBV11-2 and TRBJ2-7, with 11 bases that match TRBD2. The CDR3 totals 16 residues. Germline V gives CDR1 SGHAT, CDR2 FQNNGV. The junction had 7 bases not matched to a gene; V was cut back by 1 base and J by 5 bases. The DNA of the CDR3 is TGTGCCAGCAGCTTAGGGGTAGCGGGAGGGCTCGACGAGCAGTACTTC. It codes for CASSLGVAGGLDEQYF.

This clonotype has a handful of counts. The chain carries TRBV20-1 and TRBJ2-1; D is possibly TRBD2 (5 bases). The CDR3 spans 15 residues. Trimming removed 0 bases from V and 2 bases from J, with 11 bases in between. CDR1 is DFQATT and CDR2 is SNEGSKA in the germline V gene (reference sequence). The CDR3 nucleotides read TGCAGTGCTAGAGATCCAGCGAGGGCCTACAATGAGCAGTTCTTC. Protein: CSARDPARAYNEQFF.

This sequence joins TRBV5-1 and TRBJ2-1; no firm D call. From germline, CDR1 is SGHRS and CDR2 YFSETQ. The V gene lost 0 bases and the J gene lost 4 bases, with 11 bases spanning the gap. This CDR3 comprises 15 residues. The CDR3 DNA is TGCGCCAGCAGCTTGGATGGGCCCGGTTACAATGAGCAGTTCTTC. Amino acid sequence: CASSLDGPGYNEQFF.

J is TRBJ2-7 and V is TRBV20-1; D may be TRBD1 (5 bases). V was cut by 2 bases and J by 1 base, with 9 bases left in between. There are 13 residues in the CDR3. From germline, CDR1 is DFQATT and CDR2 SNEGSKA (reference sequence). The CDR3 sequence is CSARNPGSYEQYF. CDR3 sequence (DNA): TGCAGTGCTAGAAATCCAGGGTCCTACGAGCAGTACTTC.

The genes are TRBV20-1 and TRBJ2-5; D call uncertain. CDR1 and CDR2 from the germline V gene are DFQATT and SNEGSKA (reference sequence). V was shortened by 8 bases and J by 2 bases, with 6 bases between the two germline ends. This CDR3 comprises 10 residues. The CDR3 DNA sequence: TGCAGTATGATACAAGAGACCCAGTACTTC. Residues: CSMIQETQYF.

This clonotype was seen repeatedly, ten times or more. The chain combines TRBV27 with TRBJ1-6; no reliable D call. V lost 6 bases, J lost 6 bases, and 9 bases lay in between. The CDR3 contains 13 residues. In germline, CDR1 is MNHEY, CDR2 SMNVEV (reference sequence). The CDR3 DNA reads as TGTGCCAGCAGCCTAGGGCTTAATTCACCCCTCCACTTT. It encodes CASSLGLNSPLHF.

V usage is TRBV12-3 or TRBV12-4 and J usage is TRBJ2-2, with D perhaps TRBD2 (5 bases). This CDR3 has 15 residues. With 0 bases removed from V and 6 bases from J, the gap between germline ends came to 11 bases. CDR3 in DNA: TGTGCCAGCAGTTTAGCGGGAGACTACTCCGGGGAGCTGTTTTTT. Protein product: CASSLAGDYSGELFF.

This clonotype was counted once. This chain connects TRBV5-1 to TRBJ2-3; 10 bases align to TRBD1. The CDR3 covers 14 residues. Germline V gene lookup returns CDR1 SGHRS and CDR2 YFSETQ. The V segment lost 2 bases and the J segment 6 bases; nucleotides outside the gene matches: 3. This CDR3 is CASSFGQGVDTQYF. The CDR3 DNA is TGCGCCAGCAGCTTCGGACAGGGGGTGGATACGCAGTATTTT.

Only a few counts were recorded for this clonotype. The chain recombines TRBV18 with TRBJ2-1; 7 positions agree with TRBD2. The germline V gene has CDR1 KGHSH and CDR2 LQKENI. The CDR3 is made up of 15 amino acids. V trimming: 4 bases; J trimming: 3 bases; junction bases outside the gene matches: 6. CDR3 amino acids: CASSRASGVYNEQFF. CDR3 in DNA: TGTGCCAGCTCACGAGCCAGCGGGGTCTACAATGAGCAGTTCTTC.

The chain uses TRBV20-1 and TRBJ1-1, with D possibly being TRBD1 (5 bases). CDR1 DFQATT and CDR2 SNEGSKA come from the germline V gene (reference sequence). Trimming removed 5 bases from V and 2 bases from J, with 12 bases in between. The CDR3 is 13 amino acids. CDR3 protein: CSALREINTEAFF. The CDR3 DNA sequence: TGCAGTGCTCTCAGGGAGATTAACACTGAAGCTTTCTTT.

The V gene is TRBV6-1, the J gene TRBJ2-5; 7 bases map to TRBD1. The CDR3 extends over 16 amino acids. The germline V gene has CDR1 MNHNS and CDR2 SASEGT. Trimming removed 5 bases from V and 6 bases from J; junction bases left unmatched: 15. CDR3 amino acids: CASSPQLQGISKTQYF. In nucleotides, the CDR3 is TGTGCCAGCAGTCCGCAGCTACAGGGGATTAGTAAGACCCAGTACTTC.

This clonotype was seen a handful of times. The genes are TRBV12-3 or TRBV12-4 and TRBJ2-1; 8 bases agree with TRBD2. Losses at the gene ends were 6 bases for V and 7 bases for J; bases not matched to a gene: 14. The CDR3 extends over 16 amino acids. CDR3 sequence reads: CASSPGLREVENEQFF. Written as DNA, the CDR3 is TGTGCCAGCAGCCCCGGCTTGCGGGAGGTCGAGAATGAGCAGTTCTTC.

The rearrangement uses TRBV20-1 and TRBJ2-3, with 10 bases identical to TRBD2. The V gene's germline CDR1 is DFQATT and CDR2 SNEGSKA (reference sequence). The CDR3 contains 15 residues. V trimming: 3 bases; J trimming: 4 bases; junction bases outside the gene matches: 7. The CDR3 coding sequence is TGCAGTGCTAGTGGGCTAGCGGGAGTTGCAGATACGCAGTATTTT. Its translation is CSASGLAGVADTQYF.

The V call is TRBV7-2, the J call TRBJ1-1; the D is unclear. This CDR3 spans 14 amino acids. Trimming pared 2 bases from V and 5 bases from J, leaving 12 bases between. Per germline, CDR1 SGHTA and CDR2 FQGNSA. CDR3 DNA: TGTGCCAGCAGCTTAAAAGTAGAAGTAACTGAAGCTTTCTTT. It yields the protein CASSLKVEVTEAFF. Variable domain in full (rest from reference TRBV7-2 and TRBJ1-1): GAGVSQSPSNKVTEKGKDVELRCDPISGHTALYWYRQSLGQGLEFLIYFQGNSAPDKSGLPSDRFSAERTGGSVSTLTIQRTQQEDSAVYLCASSLKVEVTEAFFGQGTRLTVV.

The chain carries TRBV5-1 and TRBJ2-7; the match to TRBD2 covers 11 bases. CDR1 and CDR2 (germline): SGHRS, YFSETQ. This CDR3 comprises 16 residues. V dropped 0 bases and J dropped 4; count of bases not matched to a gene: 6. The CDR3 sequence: CASSLGTSGPRYEQYF. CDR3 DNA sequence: TGCGCCAGCAGCTTGGGGACTAGCGGGCCGCGTTACGAGCAGTACTTC.

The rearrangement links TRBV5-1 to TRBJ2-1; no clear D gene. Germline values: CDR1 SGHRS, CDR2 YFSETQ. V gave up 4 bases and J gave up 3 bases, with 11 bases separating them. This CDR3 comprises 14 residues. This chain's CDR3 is CASSKDHHYNEQFF. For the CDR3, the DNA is TGCGCCAGCAGCAAGGACCACCACTACAATGAGCAGTTCTTC. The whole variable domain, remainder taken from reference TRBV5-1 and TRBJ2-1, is KAGVTQTPRYLIKTRGQQVTLSCSPISGHRSVSWYQQTPGQGLQFLFEYFSETQRNKGNFPGRFSGRQFSNSRSEMNVSTLELGDSALYLCASSKDHHYNEQFFGPGTRLTVL.

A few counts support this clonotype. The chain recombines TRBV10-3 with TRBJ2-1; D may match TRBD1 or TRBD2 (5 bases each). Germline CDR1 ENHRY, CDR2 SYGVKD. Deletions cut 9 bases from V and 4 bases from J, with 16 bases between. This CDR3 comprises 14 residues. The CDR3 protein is CAITSIGGYNEQFF. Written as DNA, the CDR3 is TGTGCCATAACGAGTATTGGGGGATACAATGAGCAGTTCTTC.

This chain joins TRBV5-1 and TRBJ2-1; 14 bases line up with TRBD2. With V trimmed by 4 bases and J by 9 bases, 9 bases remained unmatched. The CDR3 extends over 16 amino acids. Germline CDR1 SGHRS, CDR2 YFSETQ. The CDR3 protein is CASSRGLAGAYVEQFF. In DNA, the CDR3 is TGCGCCAGCAGCCGGGGACTAGCGGGAGCCTATGTTGAGCAGTTCTTC.

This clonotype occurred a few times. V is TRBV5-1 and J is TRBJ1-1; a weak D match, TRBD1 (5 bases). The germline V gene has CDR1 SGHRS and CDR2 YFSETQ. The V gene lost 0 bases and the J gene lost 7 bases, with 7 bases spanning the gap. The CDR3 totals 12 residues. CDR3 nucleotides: TGCGCCAGCAGCTTGGAGGGGTTTGAAGCTTTCTTT. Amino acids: CASSLEGFEAFF. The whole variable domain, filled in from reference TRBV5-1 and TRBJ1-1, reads KAGVTQTPRYLIKTRGQQVTLSCSPISGHRSVSWYQQTPGQGLQFLFEYFSETQRNKGNFPGRFSGRQFSNSRSEMNVSTLELGDSALYLCASSLEGFEAFFGQGTRLTVV.

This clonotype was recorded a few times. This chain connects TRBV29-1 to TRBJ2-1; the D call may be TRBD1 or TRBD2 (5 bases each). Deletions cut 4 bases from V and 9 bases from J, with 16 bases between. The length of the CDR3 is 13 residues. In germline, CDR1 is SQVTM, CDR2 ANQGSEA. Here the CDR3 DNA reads TGCAGCGTTGGGGGGACGCCCTGGGGTGAGCAGTTCTTC. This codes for CSVGGTPWGEQFF.

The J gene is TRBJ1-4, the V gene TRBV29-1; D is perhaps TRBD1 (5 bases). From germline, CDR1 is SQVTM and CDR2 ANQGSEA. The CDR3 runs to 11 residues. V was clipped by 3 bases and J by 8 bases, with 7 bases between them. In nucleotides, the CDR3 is TGCAGCGTTGAGGGGCCCGAAAAACTGTTTTTT. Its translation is CSVEGPEKLFF. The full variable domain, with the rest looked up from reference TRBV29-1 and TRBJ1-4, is SAVISQKPSRDICQRGTSLTIQCQVDSQVTMMFWYRQQPGQSLTLIATANQGSEATYESGFVIDKFPISRPNLTFSTLTVSNMSPEDSSIYLCSVEGPEKLFFGSGTQLSVL.

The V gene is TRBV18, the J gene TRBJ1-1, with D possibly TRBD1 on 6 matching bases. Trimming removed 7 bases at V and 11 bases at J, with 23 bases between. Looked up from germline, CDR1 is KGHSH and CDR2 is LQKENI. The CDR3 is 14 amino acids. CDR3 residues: CASCTLDSRCEAFF. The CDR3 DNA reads TGTGCCAGCTGCACCCTGGACAGTCGATGTGAGGCTTTCTTT.

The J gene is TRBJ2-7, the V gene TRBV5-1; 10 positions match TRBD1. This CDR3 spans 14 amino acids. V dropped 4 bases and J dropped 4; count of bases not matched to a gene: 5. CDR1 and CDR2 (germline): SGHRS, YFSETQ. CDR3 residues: CASSRGTGEYEQYF. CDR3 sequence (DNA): TGCGCCAGCAGCCGTGGGACAGGGGAATACGAGCAGTACTTC.

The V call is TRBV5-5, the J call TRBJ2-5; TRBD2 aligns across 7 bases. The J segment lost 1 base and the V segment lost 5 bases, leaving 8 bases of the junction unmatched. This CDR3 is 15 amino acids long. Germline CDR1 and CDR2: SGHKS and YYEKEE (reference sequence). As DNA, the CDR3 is TGTGCCAGCAGACCCCGTTGGGAGGGCCAAGAGACCCAGTACTTC. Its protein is CASRPRWEGQETQYF.

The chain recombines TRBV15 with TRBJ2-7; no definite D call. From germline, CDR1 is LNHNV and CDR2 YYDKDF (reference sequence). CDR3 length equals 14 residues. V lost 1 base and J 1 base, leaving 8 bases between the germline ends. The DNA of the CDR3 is TGTGCCACCAGCAGAGGATATAGTTCCTACGAGCAGTACTTC. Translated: CATSRGYSSYEQYF.

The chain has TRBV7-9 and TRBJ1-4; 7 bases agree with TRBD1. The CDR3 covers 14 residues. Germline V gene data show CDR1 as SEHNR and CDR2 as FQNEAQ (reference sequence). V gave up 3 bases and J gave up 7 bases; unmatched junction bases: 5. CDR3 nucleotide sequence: TGTGCCAGCAGCTTTGACAGGGCGAGTGAAAAACTGTTTTTT. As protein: CASSFDRASEKLFF.

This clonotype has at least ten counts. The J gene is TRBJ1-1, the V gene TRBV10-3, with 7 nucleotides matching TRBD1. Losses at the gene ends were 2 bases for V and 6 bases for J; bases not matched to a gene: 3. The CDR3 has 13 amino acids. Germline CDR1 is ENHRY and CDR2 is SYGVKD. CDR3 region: CAISERQGAEAFF. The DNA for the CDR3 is TGTGCCATCAGTGAGAGGCAGGGGGCTGAAGCTTTCTTT.

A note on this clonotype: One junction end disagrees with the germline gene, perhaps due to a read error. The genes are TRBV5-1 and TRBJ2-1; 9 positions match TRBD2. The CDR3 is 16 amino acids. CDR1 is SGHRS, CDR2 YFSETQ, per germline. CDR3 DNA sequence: TGCGCCGGCAGCTTGGCCCAGGTAGCGGGAGTCGATGAGCAGTTCTTC. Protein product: CAGSLAQVAGVDEQFF.

The CDR3 DNA is TGCGCCAGCAGCTTGAACGGGTTCACTGAAGCTTTCTTT. It codes for CASSLNGFTEAFF. The gene calls are TRBV5-1 and TRBJ1-1; D is unclear. CDR1 is SGHRS and CDR2 is YFSETQ in the germline V gene. The CDR3 length is 13 residues. V shed 1 base and J shed 4 bases, with 8 bases lying between them. The full variable domain, rest sourced from reference TRBV5-1 and TRBJ1-1, is KAGVTQTPRYLIKTRGQQVTLSCSPISGHRSVSWYQQTPGQGLQFLFEYFSETQRNKGNFPGRFSGRQFSNSRSEMNVSTLELGDSALYLCASSLNGFTEAFFGQGTRLTVV.